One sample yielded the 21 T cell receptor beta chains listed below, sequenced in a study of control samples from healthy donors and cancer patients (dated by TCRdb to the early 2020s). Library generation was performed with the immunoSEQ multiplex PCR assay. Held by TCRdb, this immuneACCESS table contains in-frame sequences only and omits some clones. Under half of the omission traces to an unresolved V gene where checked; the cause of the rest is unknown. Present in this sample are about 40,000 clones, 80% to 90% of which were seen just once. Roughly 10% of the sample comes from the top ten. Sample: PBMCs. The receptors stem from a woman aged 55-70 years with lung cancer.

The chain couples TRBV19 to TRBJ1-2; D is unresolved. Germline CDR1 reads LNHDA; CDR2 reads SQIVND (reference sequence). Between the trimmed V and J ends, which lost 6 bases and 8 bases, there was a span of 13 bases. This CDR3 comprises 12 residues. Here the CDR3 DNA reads TGTGCCAGTAGCGCTGGTGGTAGGGGCTACACCTTC. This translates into CASSAGGRGYTF. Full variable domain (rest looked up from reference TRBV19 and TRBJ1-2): DGGITQSPKYLFRKEGQNVTLSCEQNLNHDAMYWYRQDPGQGLRLIYYSQIVNDFQKGDIAEGYSVSREKKESFPLTVTSAQKNPTAFYLCASSAGGRGYTFGSGTRLTVV.

In DNA, the CDR3 is TGCAGCGTCATTCAGGGGTTCGGGGGCTACACCTTC. Protein sequence: CSVIQGFGGYTF. V is TRBV29-1 and J is TRBJ1-2; tentatively, D is TRBD1 (6 bases). CDR1 and CDR2 (germline): SQVTM, ANQGSEA. Trimming removed 6 bases at V and 8 bases at J, with 16 bases between. The CDR3 extends over 12 amino acids.

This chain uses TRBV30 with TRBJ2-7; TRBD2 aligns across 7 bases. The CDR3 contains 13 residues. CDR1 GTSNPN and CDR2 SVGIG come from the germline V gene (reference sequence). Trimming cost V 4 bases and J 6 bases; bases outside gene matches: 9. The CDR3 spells CAWNTAGVSEQYF. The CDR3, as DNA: TGTGCCTGGAATACGGCGGGAGTTAGCGAGCAGTACTTC.

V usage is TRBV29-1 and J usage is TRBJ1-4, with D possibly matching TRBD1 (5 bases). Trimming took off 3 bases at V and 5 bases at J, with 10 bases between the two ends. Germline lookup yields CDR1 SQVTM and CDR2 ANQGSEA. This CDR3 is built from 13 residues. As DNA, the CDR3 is TGCAGCGTTGATGCAGGGTTAAATGAAAAACTGTTTTTT. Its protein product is CSVDAGLNEKLFF. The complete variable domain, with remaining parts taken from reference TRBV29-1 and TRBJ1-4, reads SAVISQKPSRDICQRGTSLTIQCQVDSQVTMMFWYRQQPGQSLTLIATANQGSEATYESGFVIDKFPISRPNLTFSTLTVSNMSPEDSSIYLCSVDAGLNEKLFFGSGTQLSVL.

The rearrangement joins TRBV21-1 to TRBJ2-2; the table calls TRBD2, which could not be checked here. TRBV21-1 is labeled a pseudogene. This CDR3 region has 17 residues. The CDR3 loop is CASSKAGTGGLTGELFF. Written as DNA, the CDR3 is TGTGCCAGCAGCAAAGCAGGGACGGGAGGGCTCACCGGGGAGCTGTTTTTT.

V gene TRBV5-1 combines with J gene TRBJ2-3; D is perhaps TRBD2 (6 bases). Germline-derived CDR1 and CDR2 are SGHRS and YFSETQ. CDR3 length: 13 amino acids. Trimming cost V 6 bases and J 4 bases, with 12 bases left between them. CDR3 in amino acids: CASTPGLADTQYF. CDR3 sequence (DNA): TGCGCCAGCACCCCGGGACTCGCAGATACGCAGTATTTT.

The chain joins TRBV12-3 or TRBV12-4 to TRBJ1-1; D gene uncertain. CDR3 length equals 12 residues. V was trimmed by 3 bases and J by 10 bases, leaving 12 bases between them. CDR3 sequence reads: CASSFGLPGAFF. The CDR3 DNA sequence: TGTGCCAGCAGTTTTGGGCTCCCAGGAGCTTTCTTT.

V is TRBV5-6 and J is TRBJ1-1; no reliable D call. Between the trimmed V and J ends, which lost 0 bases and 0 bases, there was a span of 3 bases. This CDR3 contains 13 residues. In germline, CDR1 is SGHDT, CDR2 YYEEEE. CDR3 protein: CASSLELNTEAFF. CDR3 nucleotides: TGTGCCAGCAGCTTGGAGCTGAACACTGAAGCTTTCTTT.

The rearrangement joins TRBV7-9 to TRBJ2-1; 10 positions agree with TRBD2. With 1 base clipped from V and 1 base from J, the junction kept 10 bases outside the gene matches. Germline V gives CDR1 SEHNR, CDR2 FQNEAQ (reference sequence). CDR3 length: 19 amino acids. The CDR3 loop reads CASSLVRSGRSGSYNEQFF. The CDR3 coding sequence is TGTGCCAGCAGCTTAGTCCGTAGCGGGAGGTCCGGATCCTACAATGAGCAGTTCTTC. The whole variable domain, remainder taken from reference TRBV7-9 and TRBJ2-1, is DTGVSQNPRHKITKRGQNVTFRCDPISEHNRLYWYRQTLGQGPEFLTYFQNEAQLEKSRLLSDRFSAERPKGSFSTLEIQRTEQGDSAMYLCASSLVRSGRSGSYNEQFFGPGTRLTVL.

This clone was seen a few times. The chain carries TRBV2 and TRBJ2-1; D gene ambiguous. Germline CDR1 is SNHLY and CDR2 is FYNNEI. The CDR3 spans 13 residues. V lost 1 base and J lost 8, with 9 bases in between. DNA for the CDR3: TGTGCCAGCAGTGAAGGGGTCCGGGATGAGCAGTTCTTC. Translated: CASSEGVRDEQFF.

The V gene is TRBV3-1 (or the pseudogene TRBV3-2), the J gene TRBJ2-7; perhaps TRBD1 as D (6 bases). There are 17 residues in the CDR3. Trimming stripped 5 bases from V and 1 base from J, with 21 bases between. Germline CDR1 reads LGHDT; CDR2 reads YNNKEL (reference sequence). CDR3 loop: CASSYSWDIDTSYEQYF. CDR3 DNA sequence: TGTGCCAGCAGCTACTCGTGGGACATTGATACATCCTACGAGCAGTACTTC.

CDR3 DNA sequence: TGTGCCTGGGCGGGGGCCTCTGAAGCTTTCTTT. Protein sequence: CAWAGASEAFF. The chain carries TRBV30 and TRBJ1-1; maybe TRBD1 (6 bases). The CDR3 contains 11 residues. CDR1 is GTSNPN and CDR2 is SVGIG in the germline V gene (reference sequence). V lost 5 bases to trimming and J lost 6 bases, with 10 bases between them. Looking up the rest from reference TRBV30 and TRBJ1-1 gives the full variable domain: SQTIHQWPATLVQPVGSPLSLECTVEGTSNPNLYWYRQAAGRGLQLLFYSVGIGQISSEVPQNLSASRPQDRQFILSSKKLLLSDSGFYLCAWAGASEAFFGQGTRLTVV.

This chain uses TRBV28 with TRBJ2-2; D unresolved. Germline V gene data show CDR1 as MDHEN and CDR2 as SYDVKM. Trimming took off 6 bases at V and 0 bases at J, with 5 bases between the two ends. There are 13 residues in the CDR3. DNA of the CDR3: TGTGCCAGCAGACTAACGAACACCGGGGAGCTGTTTTTT. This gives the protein CASRLTNTGELFF.

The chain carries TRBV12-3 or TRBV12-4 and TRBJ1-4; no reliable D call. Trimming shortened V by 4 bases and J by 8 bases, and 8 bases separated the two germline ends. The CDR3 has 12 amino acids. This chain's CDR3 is CASSYYQEKLFF. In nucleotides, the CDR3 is TGTGCCAGCAGTTACTATCAGGAAAAACTGTTTTTT.

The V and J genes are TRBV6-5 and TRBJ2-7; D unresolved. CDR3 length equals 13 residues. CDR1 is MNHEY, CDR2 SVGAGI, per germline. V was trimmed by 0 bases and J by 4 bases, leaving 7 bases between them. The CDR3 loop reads CASSYSSDYEQYF. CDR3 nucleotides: TGTGCCAGCAGTTACTCGTCGGATTACGAGCAGTACTTC.

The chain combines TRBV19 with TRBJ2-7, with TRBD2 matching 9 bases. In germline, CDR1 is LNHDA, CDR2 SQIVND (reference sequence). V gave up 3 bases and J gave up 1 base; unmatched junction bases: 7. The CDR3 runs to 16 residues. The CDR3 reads CASSIGVAGDSYEQYF. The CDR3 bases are TGTGCCAGTAGTATTGGAGTAGCGGGGGATTCCTACGAGCAGTACTTC.

CDR3 nucleotides: TGCGCCAGCAGCTTGTATCTCGGGACGGATGAGCAGTTCTTC. It is translated as CASSLYLGTDEQFF. This chain uses TRBV5-1 with TRBJ2-1; D possibly matches TRBD1 or TRBD2 (5 bases each). CDR1 is SGHRS, CDR2 YFSETQ, per germline. There are 14 residues in the CDR3. The ends were cut back, 1 base at V and 8 bases at J, with 13 bases in the middle.

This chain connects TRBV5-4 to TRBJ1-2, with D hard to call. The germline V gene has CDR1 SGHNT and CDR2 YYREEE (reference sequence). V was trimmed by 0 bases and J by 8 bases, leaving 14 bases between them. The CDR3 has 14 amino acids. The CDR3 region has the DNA TGTGCCAGCAGCTTGGTTGGCCCTACGGGGGGCTACACCTTC. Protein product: CASSLVGPTGGYTF.

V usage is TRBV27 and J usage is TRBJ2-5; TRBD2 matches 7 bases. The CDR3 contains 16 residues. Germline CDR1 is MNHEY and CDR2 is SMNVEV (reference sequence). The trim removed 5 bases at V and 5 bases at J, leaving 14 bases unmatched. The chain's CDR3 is CASSPGLGGSWETQYF. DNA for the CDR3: TGTGCCAGCAGTCCAGGCCTGGGAGGGAGTTGGGAGACCCAGTACTTC.

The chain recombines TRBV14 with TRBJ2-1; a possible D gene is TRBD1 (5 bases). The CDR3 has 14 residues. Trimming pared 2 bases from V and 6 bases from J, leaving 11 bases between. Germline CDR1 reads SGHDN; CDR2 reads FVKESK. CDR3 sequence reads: CASSQKIQGNEQFF. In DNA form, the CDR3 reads TGTGCCAGCAGCCAAAAAATCCAGGGCAATGAGCAGTTCTTC.

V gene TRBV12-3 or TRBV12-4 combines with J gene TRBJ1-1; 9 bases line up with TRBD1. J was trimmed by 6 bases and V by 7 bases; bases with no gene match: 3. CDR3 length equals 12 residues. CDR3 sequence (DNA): TGTGCCAGCAATCGACAGGGGGCTGAAGCTTTCTTT. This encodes CASNRQGAEAFF.